These 11 T cell receptor beta chains were all obtained from the same sample, sequenced in a study of monozygotic twins with inflammatory bowel disease. TCRdb re-called the 5' RACE reads; every CDR3 protein appears as one record, without DNA. The sample table sets out fewer than 450,000 distinct CDR3 sequences. Material: blood. These TCRs come from a human donor with ulcerative colitis or Crohn's disease, or a healthy co-twin of an affected twin (not recorded which).

The chain has TRBV6-5 and TRBJ1-1; TCRdb designates TRBD1, a call that cannot be tested without DNA. Germline loops: CDR1 MNHEY, CDR2 SVGAGI. CDR3 length: 16 amino acids. Here the CDR3 reads CASRLTNRGVNTEAFF.

The chain links TRBV20-1 to TRBJ1-5. Per germline, CDR1 DFQATT and CDR2 SNEGSKA (reference sequence). The CDR3 has 15 residues. The CDR3: CSASGSTRGNQPQHF.

The chain uses TRBV5-1 and TRBJ2-7; the D call of TRBD2 rests on TCRdb alone, since no DNA is present to check it. The germline V gene encodes CDR1 SGHRS and CDR2 YFSETQ. The CDR3 length is 15 residues. CDR3 amino acids: CASSFGIATAYEQYF.

This CDR3 reads CASSPTNPPGTGSSPAFF. The chain combines TRBV18 with TRBJ1-1; lacking DNA, the TRBD1 call made by TCRdb goes unchecked. This CDR3 region has 18 residues. The V gene's germline CDR1 is KGHSH and CDR2 LQKENI.

CDR3 residues: CASSFSGYNEQFF. The rearrangement links TRBV28 to TRBJ2-1. Germline lookup yields CDR1 MDHEN and CDR2 SYDVKM. The length of the CDR3 is 13 residues. Supplemented by reference TRBV28 and TRBJ2-1, the full variable domain reads DVKVTQSSRYLVKRTGEKVFLECVQDMDHENMFWYRQDPGLGLRLIYFSYDVKMKEKGDIPEGYSVSREKKERFSLILESASTNQTSMYLCASSFSGYNEQFFGPGTRLTVL.

The chain has TRBV2 and TRBJ1-5. CDR1 is SNHLY and CDR2 is FYNNEI in the germline V gene. The CDR3 runs to 17 residues. CDR3 loop: CASSEVQGTLSNQPQHF.

This sequence joins TRBV7-8 and TRBJ1-1. Per germline, CDR1 SGHVS and CDR2 FQNEAQ. The CDR3 has 13 residues. The CDR3 loop is CASSQMMNTEAFF.

This sequence joins TRBV7-2 and TRBJ2-3; no DNA is available, so the TRBD1 call from TCRdb remains unchecked. The CDR3 length is 15 residues. The germline V gene encodes CDR1 SGHTA and CDR2 FQGNSA. CDR3 region: CASSPGTGGVDTQYF.

The rearrangement uses TRBV7-2 and TRBJ2-7. This CDR3 is built from 15 residues. CDR1 and CDR2 from the germline V gene are SGHTA and FQGNSA. The CDR3 sequence: CASSPSRAESYEQYF.

The chain recombines TRBV18 with TRBJ1-5; the TRBD1 assignment by TCRdb is unverifiable without DNA. Germline CDR1 is KGHSH and CDR2 is LQKENI. This CDR3 has 17 residues. The CDR3 spells CASSPPGGEGGNQPQHF.

The genes are TRBV4-3 and TRBJ2-6. CDR3 size: 17 residues. Germline V gene data show CDR1 as LGHNA and CDR2 as YSLEER. The CDR3 protein is CASSQGSVLPGANVLTF.